Sequencing of this TCR beta chain was carried out in a study of regulatory T cells listed by TCRdb under 2018. With respect to the entire study: The study compared T-cell receptor beta repertoires of sorted regulatory, conventional CD4+ and CD8+ T cells in CD3G-deficient patients with those in healthy controls. Broad study findings and their caveats: In patients, repertoires had restricted unique TRB V-J pairs and skewed V and J gene usage, with regulatory T cells showing the most marked changes. Patient-derived CD8+ T cells showed a nonsignificant trend toward reduced Shannon entropy compared with control CD8+ cells.

From the cysteine through the phenylalanine, the CDR3 covers 15 amino acids. Only CDR3 DNA remains: 45 bases, in frame from the first base. The CDR1 and CDR2 encoded by the germline V gene are MRHNA and SNTAGT. Trimming at the junction amounts to 5 bases on V and 2 bases on J, and the germline ends lie 16 bases apart. Concerning this clone: Its cognate antigen has yet to be identified. Base quality data are lacking; no much larger clone is found one base away.

The multiplex PCR relied on 52 forward TRBV primers and 13 reverse TRBJ primers, and amplification bias was corrected through assay-based and computational methods. Within the immunoSEQ assay, multiplex PCR amplified rearranged TRB loci from genomic DNA. An Illumina HiSeq platform was used to sequence the TRB amplicons. The authors' analysis ran thus. Raw sequences were error-filtered and aligned to reference gene sequences by custom algorithms and were subsequently analyzed with the immunoSEQ online tools. Productive and nonproductive TRB rearrangement frequencies were evaluated among both unique and total sequences. Assessment of potential self-reactivity relied on the hydrophobicity of positions 6 and 7 in the TRB CDR3, along with their amino acid composition. For group comparisons, t tests, Mann-Whitney tests or two-way ANOVA were performed in Prism software. Sourced from immuneACCESS, this table was stored by TCRdb with only in-frame sequences that have V and J called. A share of the clones is absent; for the studies checked, an unresolved V gene accounts for under half, and the remainder has no known explanation. Clone size and the V and J calls come from that table; the DNA yielded D and trimming. This sample is represented by 20,000 to 25,000 clones; 80% to 95% of them were singletons. Approximately 3.3% of the sample comes from the top ten.

All CD3G-deficient patients had evidence of autoimmunity, which was more severe in two of the patients. At the time of testing, the patients were between 2 and 39 years old, and their CD4+ and CD8+ T cells had reduced naive proportions and increased memory proportions. The patient group comprised over 5 individuals with CD3G deficiency. Patient samples and clinical data were obtained from an international physician network spanning the United States, Europe and Asia. Peripheral blood mononuclear cells were isolated by Ficoll density separation. CD3+ CD8+ CD4- T cells were isolated on a FACSAria cell sorter.

Sequencing used CD8+ T cells sorted from blood. The TCR originated in a child under 10 years old with CD3G deficiency. The receptor chain draws on TRBV6-4 and TRBJ2-7; confidence is insufficient to name the D gene. The CDR3 amino acid sequence is: CASSWTGLRAYEQYF. The DNA reads as follows: TGTGCCAGCAGTTGGACCGGCCTACGGGCCTACGAGCAGTACTTC.